This T cell receptor (beta chain) was captured in a study of tumour-infiltrating T cells in Burkitt lymphoma. At the level of the study: Productive clonality predicted overall and progression-free survival.

Data came from immunoSEQ multiplex PCR; TCRdb stores just in-frame clones and leaves some out. The data show around 14,000 clones, about 75% seen once. The CDR3 loop spans 13 amino acids. Per germline, CDR1 SGHTA and CDR2 FQGNSA. Trimming cost V 3 bases and J 1 base, with 5 bases left between them. Sequenced material: tumor tissue. The rearrangement joins TRBV7-2 to TRBJ2-3; D remains unclear. The sequence derives from a human donor with diffuse large B-cell lymphoma. This CDR3 is CASSFTGTDTQYF. CDR3 nucleotides: TGTGCCAGCAGCTTTACCGGCACAGATACGCAGTATTTT.